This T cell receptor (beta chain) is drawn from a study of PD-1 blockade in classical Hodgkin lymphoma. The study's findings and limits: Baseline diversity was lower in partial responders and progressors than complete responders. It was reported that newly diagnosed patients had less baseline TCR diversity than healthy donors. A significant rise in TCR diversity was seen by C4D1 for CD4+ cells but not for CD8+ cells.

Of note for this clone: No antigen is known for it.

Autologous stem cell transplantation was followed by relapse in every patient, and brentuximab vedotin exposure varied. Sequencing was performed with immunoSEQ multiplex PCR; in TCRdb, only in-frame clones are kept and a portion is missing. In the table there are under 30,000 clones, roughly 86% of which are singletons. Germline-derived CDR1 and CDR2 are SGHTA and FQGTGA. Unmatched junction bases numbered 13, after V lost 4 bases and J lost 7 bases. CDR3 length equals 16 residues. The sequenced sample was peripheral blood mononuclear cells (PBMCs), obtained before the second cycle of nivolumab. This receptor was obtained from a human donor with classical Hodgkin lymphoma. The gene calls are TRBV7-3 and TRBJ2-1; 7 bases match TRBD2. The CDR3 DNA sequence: TGTGCCAGCAGCTCCCAGCTAGCGGTCCCGTTAAATGAGCAGTTCTTC. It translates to CASSSQLAVPLNEQFF. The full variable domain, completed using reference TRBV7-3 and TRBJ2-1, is GAGVSQTPSNKVTEKGKYVELRCDPISGHTALYWYRQSLGQGPEFLIYFQGTGAADDSGLPNDRFFAVRPEGSVSTLKIQRTERGDSAVYLCASSSQLAVPLNEQFFGPGTRLTVL.